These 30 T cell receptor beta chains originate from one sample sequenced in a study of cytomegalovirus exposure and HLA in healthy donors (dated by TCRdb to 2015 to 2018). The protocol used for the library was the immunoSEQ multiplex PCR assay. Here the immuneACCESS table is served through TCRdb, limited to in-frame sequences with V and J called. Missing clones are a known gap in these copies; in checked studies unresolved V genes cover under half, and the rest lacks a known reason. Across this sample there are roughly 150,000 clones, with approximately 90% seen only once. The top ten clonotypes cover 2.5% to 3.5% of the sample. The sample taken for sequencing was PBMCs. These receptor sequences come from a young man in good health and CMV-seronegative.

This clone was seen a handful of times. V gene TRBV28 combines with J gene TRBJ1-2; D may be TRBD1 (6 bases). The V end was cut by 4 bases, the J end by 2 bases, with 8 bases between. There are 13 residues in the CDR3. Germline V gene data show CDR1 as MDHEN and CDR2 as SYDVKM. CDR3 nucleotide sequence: TGTGCCAGCAGTTACGGACAGAACTATGGCTACACCTTC. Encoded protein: CASSYGQNYGYTF.

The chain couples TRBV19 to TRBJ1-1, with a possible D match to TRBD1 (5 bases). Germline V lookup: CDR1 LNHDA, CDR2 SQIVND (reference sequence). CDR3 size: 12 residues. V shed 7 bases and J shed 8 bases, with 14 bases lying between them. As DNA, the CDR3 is TGTGCCAGTACCCATATCGGGGGGGAAGCTTTCTTT. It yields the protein CASTHIGGEAFF.

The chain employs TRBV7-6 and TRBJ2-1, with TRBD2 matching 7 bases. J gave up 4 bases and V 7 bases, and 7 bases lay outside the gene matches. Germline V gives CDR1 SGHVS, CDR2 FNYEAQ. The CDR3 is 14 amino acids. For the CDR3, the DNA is TGTGCCAGCATTGGGATAGCGGGTTACAATGAGCAGTTCTTC. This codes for CASIGIAGYNEQFF.

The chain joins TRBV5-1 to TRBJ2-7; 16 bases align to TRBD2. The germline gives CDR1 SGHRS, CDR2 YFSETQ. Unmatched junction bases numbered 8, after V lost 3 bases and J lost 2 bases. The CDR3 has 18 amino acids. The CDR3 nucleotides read TGCGCCAGCAGCTGGGGACTAGCGGGAGGGGAGAGAGCCTACGAGCAGTACTTC. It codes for CASSWGLAGGERAYEQYF.

CDR3 sequence: CASSPGTGHNQPQHF. DNA for the CDR3: TGTGCCAGCAGCCCTGGGACAGGGCACAATCAGCCCCAGCATTTT. The rearrangement joins TRBV11-2 to TRBJ1-5; 9 bases align to TRBD1. Losses at the gene ends were 5 bases for V and 3 bases for J; bases not matched to a gene: 5. CDR3 length: 15 residues. Germline CDR1 is SGHAT and CDR2 is FQNNGV.

The CDR3 is CSAIQGARTEAFF. Written as DNA, the CDR3 is TGCAGCGCTATCCAGGGGGCGCGGACTGAAGCTTTCTTT. The chain carries TRBV29-1 and TRBJ1-1; the match to TRBD1 covers 8 bases. This CDR3 is 13 amino acids long. The ends lost 7 bases at V and 5 bases at J; junction bases unmatched: 9. Germline CDR1 reads SQVTM; CDR2 reads ANQGSEA.

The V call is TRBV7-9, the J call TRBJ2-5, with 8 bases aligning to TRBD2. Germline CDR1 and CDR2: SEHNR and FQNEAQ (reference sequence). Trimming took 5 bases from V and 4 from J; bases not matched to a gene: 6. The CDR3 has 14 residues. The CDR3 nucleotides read TGTGCCAGCAGCGCTCCGGGACTAGGAGAGACCCAGTACTTC. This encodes CASSAPGLGETQYF.

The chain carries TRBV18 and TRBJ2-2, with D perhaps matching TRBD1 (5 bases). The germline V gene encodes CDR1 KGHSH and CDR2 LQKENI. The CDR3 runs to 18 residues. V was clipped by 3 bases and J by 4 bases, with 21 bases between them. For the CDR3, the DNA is TGTGCCAGCTCACCCCCCCTTTCTGCAGGGCCCATCACCGGGGAGCTGTTTTTT. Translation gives CASSPPLSAGPITGELFF. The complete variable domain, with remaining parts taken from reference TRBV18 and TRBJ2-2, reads NAGVMQNPRHLVRRRGQEARLRCSPMKGHSHVYWYRQLPEEGLKFMVYLQKENIIDESGMPKERFSAEFPKEGPSILRIQQVVRGDSAAYFCASSPPLSAGPITGELFFGEGSRLTVL.

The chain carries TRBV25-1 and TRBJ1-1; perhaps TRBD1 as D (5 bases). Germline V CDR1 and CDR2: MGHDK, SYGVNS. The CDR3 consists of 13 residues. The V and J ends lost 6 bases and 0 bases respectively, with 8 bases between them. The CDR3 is CASRTGLNTEAFF. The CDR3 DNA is TGTGCCAGCAGAACAGGATTGAACACTGAAGCTTTCTTT.

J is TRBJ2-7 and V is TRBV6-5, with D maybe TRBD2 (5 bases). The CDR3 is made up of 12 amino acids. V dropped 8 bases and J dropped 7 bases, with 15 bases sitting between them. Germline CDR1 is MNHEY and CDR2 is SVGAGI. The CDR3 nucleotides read TGTGCCAGCTTTCAGTGGGGAGAGGAGCAGTACTTC. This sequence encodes CASFQWGEEQYF.

The CDR3 DNA follows: TGTGCCAGCACAACAGGGACCTACGAGCAGTACTTC. Its protein is CASTTGTYEQYF. The J gene is TRBJ2-7, the V gene TRBV28, with a weak D call TRBD1 (6 bases). The CDR3 loop spans 12 amino acids. CDR1 and CDR2 from the germline V gene are MDHEN and SYDVKM. V lost 7 bases to trimming and J lost 2 bases, with 9 bases between them.

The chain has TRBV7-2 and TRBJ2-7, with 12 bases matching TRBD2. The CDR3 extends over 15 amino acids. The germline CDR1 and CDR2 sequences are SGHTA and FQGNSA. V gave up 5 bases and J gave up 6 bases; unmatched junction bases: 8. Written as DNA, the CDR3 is TGTGCCAGCAGCCAGACTAGCGGGAGTAATAGCGAGCAGTACTTC. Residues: CASSQTSGSNSEQYF. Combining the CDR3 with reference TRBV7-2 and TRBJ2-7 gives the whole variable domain GAGVSQSPSNKVTEKGKDVELRCDPISGHTALYWYRQSLGQGLEFLIYFQGNSAPDKSGLPSDRFSAERTGGSVSTLTIQRTQQEDSAVYLCASSQTSGSNSEQYFGPGTRLTVT.

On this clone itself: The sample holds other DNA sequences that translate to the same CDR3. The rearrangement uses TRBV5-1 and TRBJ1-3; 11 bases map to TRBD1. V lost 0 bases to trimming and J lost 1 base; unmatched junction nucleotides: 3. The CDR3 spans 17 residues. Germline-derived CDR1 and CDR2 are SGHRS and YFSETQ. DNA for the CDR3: TGCGCCAGCAGCTTGGTGGGGACAGGGGGTTCTGGAAACACCATATATTTT. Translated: CASSLVGTGGSGNTIYF.

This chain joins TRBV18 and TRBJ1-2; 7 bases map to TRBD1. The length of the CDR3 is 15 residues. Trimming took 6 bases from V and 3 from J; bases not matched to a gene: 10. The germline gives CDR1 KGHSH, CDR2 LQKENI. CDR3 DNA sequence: TGTGCCAGCTCCCTGGAGGGGGCTTCGGACTATGGCTACACCTTC. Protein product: CASSLEGASDYGYTF.

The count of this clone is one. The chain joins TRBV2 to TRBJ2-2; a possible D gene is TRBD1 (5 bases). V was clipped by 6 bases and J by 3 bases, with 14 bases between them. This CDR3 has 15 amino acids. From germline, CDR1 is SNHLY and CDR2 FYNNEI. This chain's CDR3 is CASRPQGMDTGELFF. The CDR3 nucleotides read TGTGCCAGCAGACCCCAGGGTATGGACACCGGGGAGCTGTTTTTT.

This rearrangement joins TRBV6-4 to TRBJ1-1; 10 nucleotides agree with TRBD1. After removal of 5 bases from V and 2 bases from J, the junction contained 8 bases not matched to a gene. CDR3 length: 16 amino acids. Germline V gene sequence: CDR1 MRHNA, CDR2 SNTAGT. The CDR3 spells CASSRTGGMSNTEAFF. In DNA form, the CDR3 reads TGTGCCAGCAGTCGGACAGGGGGAATGTCAAACACTGAAGCTTTCTTT.

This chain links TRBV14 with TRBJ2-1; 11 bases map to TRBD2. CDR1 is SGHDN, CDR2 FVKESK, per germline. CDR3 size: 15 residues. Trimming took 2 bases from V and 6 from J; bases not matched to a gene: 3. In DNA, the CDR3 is TGTGCCAGCAGCCAACTAGCGGGGGGCCCCAATGAGCAGTTCTTC. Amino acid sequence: CASSQLAGGPNEQFF. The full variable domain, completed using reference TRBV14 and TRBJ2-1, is EAGVTQFPSHSVIEKGQTVTLRCDPISGHDNLYWYRRVMGKEIKFLLHFVKESKQDESGMPNNRFLAERTGGTYSTLKVQPAELEDSGVYFCASSQLAGGPNEQFFGPGTRLTVL.

This CDR3 reads CAINGTSGTSPWEQYF. The CDR3 DNA reads TGTGCCATCAACGGGACTAGCGGGACCTCACCTTGGGAGCAGTACTTC. The J gene is TRBJ2-7, the V gene TRBV10-3, with 13 nucleotides matching TRBD2. With 7 bases clipped from V and 7 bases from J, the junction kept 13 bases outside the gene matches. The CDR3 has 16 amino acids. CDR1 ENHRY and CDR2 SYGVKD come from the germline V gene.

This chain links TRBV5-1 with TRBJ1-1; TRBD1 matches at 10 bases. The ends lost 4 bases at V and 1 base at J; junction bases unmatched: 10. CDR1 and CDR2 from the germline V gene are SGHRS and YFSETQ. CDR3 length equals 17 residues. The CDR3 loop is CASSLPGQGRGNTEAFF. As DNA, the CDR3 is TGCGCCAGCAGCCTCCCGGGACAGGGGAGGGGGAACACTGAAGCTTTCTTT.

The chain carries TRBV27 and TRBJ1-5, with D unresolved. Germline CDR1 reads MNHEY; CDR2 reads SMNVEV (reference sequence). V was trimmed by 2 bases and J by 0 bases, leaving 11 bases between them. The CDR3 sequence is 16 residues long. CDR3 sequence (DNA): TGTGCCAGCAGTTTAAACAGTTTCTATAGCAATCAGCCCCAGCATTTT. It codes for CASSLNSFYSNQPQHF.

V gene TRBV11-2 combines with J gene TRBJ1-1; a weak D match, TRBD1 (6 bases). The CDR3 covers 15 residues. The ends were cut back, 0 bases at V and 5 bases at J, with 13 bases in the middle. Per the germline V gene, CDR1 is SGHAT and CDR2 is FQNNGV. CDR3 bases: TGTGCCAGCAGCTTAGACTACAGGGAAGGGACTGAAGCTTTCTTT. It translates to CASSLDYREGTEAFF.

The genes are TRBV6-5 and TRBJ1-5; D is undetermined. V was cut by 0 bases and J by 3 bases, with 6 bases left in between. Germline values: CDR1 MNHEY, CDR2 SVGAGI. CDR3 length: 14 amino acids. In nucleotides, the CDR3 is TGTGCCAGCAGTTACTCAGAGTTCAATCAGCCCCAGCATTTT. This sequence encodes CASSYSEFNQPQHF.

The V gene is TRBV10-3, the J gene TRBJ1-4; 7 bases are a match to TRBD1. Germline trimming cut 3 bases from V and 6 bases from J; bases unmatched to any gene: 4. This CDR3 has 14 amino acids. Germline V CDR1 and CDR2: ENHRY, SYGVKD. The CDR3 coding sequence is TGTGCCATCAGTGAAGGGACAGACCATGAAAAACTGTTTTTT. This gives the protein CAISEGTDHEKLFF.

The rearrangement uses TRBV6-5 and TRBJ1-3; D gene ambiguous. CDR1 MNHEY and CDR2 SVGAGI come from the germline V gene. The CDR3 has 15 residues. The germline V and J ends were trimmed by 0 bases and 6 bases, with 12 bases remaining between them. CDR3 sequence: CASSYSSEPLNTIYF. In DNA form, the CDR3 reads TGTGCCAGCAGTTACTCTTCTGAGCCGCTAAACACCATATATTTT.

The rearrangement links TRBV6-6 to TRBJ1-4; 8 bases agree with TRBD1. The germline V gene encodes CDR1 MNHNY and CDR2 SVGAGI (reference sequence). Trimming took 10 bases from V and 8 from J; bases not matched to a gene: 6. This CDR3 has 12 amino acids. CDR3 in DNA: TGTGCCACCGGACAGGGACACGAAAAACTGTTTTTT. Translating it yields CATGQGHEKLFF.

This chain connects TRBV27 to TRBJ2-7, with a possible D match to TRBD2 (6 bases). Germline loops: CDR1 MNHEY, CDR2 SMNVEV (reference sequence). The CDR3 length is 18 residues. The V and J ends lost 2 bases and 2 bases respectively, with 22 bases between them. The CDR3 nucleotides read TGTGCCAGCAGTTTACTCCCTCTCTCGGGGGTCGACACCTACGAGCAGTACTTC. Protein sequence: CASSLLPLSGVDTYEQYF.

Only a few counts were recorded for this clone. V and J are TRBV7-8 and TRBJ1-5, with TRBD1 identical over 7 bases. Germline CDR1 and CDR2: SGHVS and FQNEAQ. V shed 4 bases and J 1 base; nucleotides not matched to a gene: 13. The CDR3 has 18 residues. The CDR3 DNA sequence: TGTGCCAGCAGCTCCCTGGGACGACAGGGATGGAGCAATCAGCCCCAGCATTTT. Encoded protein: CASSSLGRQGWSNQPQHF.

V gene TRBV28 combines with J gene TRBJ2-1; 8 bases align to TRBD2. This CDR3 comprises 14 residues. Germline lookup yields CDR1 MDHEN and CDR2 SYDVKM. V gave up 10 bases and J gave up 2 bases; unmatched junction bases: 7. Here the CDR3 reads CATSGAGAYNEQFF. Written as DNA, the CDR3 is TGTGCCACATCGGGAGCGGGAGCCTACAATGAGCAGTTCTTC. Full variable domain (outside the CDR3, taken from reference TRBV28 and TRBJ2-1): DVKVTQSSRYLVKRTGEKVFLECVQDMDHENMFWYRQDPGLGLRLIYFSYDVKMKEKGDIPEGYSVSREKKERFSLILESASTNQTSMYLCATSGAGAYNEQFFGPGTRLTVL.

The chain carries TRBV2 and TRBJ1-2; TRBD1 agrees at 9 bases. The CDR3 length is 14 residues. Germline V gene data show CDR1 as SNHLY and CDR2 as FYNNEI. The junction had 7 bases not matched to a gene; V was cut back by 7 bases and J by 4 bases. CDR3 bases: TGTGCCAGCAATTTACAGGGGGCCGTCTATGGCTACACCTTC. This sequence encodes CASNLQGAVYGYTF.

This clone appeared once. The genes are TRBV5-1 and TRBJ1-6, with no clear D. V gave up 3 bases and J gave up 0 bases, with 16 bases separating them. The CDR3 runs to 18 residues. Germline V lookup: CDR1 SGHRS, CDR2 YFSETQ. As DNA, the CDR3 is TGCGCCAGCAGCTCGGGCGGGAGTTTAAGCTCCTATAATTCACCCCTCCACTTT. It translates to CASSSGGSLSSYNSPLHF.